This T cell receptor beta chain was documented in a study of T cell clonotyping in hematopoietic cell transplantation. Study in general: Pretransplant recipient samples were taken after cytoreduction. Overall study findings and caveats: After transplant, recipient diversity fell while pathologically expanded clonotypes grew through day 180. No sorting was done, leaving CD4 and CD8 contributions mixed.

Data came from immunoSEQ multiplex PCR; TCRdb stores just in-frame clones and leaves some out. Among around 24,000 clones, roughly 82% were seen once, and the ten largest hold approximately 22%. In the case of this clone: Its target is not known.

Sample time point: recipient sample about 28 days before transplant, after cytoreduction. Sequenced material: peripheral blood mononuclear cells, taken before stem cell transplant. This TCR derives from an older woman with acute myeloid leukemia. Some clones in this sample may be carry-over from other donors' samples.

CDR3 region: CASNVRLANTEQFF. CDR3 DNA sequence: TGTGCCAGCAACGTGCGACTAGCGAATACTGAGCAGTTCTTC. J is TRBJ2-1 and V is TRBV28; TRBD2 aligns across 8 bases. In germline, CDR1 is MDHEN, CDR2 SYDVKM. With 7 bases clipped from V and 9 bases from J, the junction kept 11 bases outside the gene matches. CDR3 length equals 14 residues.